This TCR beta chain is drawn from a study of OX40 agonist ivuxolimab in advanced cancers. Study at large: Melanoma, hepatocellular carcinoma, head and neck or renal cell cancer occurred in dose-escalation patients. Of mixed ages from about 20 to 85 and averaging about 65 years, the group was almost 85% male. Study-wide results and limits: Researchers report that CD8+ T cells had, on average, more expanded clones than CD4+. By week 6 at 0.1 to 3.0 mg/kg, blood CD4+ and CD8+ T cells had expanded clonally.

With regard to this clone: The antigen is not known.

Clones were read by immunoSEQ multiplex PCR, and TCRdb kept only the in-frame ones, dropping some. The data show 30,000 to 40,000 clones, about 92% seen once. The starting material was CD4+ or CD8+ T cells sorted from blood, obtained in a trial of the OX40 agonist ivuxolimab. The sequence derives from an adult with an advanced solid tumor such as melanoma, head and neck, liver or kidney cancer.

The CDR3 DNA sequence: TGCAGCTCCAAAGGACAGGGCTCCTACGAGCAGTACTTC. Its protein is CSSKGQGSYEQYF. The genes are TRBV29-1 and TRBJ2-7; TRBD1 matches at 8 bases. The CDR3 contains 13 residues. Germline loops: CDR1 SQVTM, CDR2 ANQGSEA. The trim removed 8 bases at V and 0 bases at J, leaving 6 bases unmatched.